The rows below give T cell receptor beta chains drawn from one sample of a study of blood T cells in healthy people across ages. One entry per CDR3 protein results from TCRdb running MiXCR on the 5' RACE reads. The data show hundreds of thousands of distinct CDR3 sequences, under 30% seen once. These data were also reused for a study on T cells of mothers and their children.

The sequenced sample was blood. The receptor set was obtained from a boy aged 10-17 years in good health. CDR3s include the opening cysteine and the closing phenylalanine or tryptophan. D genes are given only for firm matches. Clone size appears in some rows only: once, few, many, or a class for an expanded clone.

d_gene,v_gene,j_gene,abundance,CDR3nt,CDR3aa
NA,TRBV27,TRBJ1-5,few,TGTGCCAGCAGTTTCGGTAGAGATCAGCCCCAGCATTTT,CASSFGRDQPQHF
TRBD1,TRBV7-9,TRBJ2-6,NA,TGTGCCAGCAGACCGACAGGGGAGCATGCTGGGGCCAACGCCCTGACTTTC,CASRPTGEHAGANALTF
NA,TRBV5-1,TRBJ2-2,NA,TGCGCCAGCAGAAACGGGAACACCGGGGAGCTGTTTTTT,CASRNGNTGELFF
NA,TRBV5-1,TRBJ2-5,few,TGCGCCAGCAGCTTGGGGCTCCCGGAACAAGAGACCCAGTACTTC,CASSLGLPEQETQYF
TRBD1,TRBV20-1,TRBJ2-1,few,TGCAGTGCAACCACCTTCCGGGACAGAGTTACAATCCCCCCTACCTACAATGAGCAGTTCTTC,CSATTFRDRVTIPPTYNEQFF
TRBD1,TRBV6-1,TRBJ1-5,NA,TGTGCCAGTAAACAGGGGGCCGAAGGCAGTCAGCCCCAGCATTTT,CASKQGAEGSQPQHF
NA,TRBV6-6,TRBJ1-6,NA,TGTGCCAGCAGTTACGAGGGCGCGAGGTATAATTCACCCCTCCACTTT,CASSYEGARYNSPLHF
NA,TRBV6-1,TRBJ2-5,NA,TGTGCCAGCGGCGAGAGACTGGGGACCCAGTACTTC,CASGERLGTQYF
NA,TRBV5-1,TRBJ2-7,few,TGCGCCAGCAGCTCCCGAGCTGAACAGGCTAACTACGAGCAGTACTTC,CASSSRAEQANYEQYF
NA,TRBV28,TRBJ2-7,NA,TGTGCCAGCAGTCCAGCTCCACCCTACGAGCAGTACTTC,CASSPAPPYEQYF
NA,TRBV4-1,TRBJ1-3,few,TGCGCCAGCAGCCAAGCTCTCCCTCCCGGAAACACCATATATTTT,CASSQALPPGNTIYF
NA,TRBV12-3/TRBV12-4,TRBJ2-1,few,TGTGCCAGCAGTTTCGGGGTCGGTGAGCAGTTCTTC,CASSFGVGEQFF
TRBD1,TRBV5-1,TRBJ2-5,NA,TGCGCCAGCAGCTTGGTCGGGACAGGGGGCCCCCAAGAGACCCAGTACTTC,CASSLVGTGGPQETQYF
NA,TRBV28,TRBJ2-7,NA,TGTGCCAGCAGTACAACGACAGGTGCCTACGAGCAGTACTTC,CASSTTTGAYEQYF
NA,TRBV6-5,TRBJ1-5,few,TGTGCCAGCAGTTACTACGCCAGCCAGCCCCAGCATTTT,CASSYYASQPQHF
NA,TRBV3-1,TRBJ2-3,NA,TGTGCCAGCAGCCAGGTCATGTATGGGACTGGAAACACAGATACGCAGTATTTT,CASSQVMYGTGNTDTQYF
NA,TRBV6-5,TRBJ2-7,NA,TGTGCCAGCAGTTACGGGGGGAACAGGGTGGACGAGCAGTACTTC,CASSYGGNRVDEQYF
TRBD2,TRBV29-1,TRBJ2-7,few,TGCAGCGTTGGTAGCGGGGGGACCTACGAGCAGTACTTC,CSVGSGGTYEQYF
NA,TRBV6-2/TRBV6-3,TRBJ2-4,few,TGTGCCAGCAGTCCGGGACGAGGAAACATTCAGTACTTC,CASSPGRGNIQYF
NA,TRBV4-1,TRBJ2-1,NA,TGCGCCAGCAGCCAGGGCTTGGCGGATGAGCAGTTCTTC,CASSQGLADEQFF
NA,TRBV5-1,TRBJ1-4,NA,TGCGCCAGCAGCTGGAGGGGTGGAACTAATGAAAAACTGTTTTTT,CASSWRGGTNEKLFF
TRBD1,TRBV7-9,TRBJ1-2,NA,TGTGCCAGCAACCTTCTCCGGGGGACAGGCAGACATTATAACTATGGCTACACCTTC,CASNLLRGTGRHYNYGYTF
TRBD1,TRBV12-3/TRBV12-4,TRBJ2-3,NA,TGTGCCAGCAGACCACAGGGGGAAAAGACAGATACGCAGTATTTT,CASRPQGEKTDTQYF
TRBD1,TRBV7-9,TRBJ1-1,NA,TGTGCCAGCAGCCCGACTTGGGACAGAGGGAACACTGAAGCTTTCTTT,CASSPTWDRGNTEAFF
NA,TRBV2,TRBJ2-1,NA,TGTGCCACTGGAGGAGCTAGCGTGAATGAGCAGTTCTTC,CATGGASVNEQFF